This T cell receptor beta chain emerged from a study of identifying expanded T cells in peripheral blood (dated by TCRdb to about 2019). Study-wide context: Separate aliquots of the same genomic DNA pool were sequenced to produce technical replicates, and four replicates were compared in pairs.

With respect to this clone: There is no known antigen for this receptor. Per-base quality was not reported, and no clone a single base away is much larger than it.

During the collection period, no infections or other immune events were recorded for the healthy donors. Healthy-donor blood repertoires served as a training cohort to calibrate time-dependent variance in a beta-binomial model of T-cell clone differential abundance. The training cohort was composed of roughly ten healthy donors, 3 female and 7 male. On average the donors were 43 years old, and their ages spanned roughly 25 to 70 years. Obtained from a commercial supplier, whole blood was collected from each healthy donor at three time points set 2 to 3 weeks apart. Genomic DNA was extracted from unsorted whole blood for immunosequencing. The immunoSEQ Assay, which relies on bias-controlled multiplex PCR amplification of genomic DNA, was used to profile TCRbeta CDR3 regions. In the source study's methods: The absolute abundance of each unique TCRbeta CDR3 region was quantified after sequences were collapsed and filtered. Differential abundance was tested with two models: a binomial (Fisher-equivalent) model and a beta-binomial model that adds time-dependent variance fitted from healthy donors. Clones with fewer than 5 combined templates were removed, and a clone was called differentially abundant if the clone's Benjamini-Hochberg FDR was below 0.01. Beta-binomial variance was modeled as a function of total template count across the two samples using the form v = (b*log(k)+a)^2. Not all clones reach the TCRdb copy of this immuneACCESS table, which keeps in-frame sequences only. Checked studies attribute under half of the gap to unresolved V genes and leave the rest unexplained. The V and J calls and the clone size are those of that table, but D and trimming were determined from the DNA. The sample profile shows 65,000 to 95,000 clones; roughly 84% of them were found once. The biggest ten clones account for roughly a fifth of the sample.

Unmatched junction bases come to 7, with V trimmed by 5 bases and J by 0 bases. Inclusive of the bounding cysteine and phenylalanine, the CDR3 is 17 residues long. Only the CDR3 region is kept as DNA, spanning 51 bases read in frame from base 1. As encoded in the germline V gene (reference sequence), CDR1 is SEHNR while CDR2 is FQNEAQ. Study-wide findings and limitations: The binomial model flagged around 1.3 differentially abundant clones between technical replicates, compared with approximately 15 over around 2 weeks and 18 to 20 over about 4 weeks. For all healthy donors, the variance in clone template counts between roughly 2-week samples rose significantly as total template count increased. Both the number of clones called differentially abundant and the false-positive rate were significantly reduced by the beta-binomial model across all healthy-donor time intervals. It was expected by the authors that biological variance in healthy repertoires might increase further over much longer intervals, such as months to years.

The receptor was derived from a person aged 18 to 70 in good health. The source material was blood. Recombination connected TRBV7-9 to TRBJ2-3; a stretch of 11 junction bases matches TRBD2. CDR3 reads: CASSLGTSGASTDTQYF. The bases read TGTGCCAGCAGCCTAGGGACTAGCGGAGCCAGCACAGATACGCAGTATTTT.